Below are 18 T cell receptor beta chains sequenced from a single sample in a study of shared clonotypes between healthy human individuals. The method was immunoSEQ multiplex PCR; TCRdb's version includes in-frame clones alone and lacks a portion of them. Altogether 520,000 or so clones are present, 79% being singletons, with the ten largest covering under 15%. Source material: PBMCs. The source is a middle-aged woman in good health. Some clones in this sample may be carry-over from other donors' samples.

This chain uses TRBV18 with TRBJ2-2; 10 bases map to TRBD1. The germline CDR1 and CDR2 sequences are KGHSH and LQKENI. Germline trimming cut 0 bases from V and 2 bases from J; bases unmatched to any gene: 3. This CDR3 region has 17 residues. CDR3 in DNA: TGTGCCAGCTCACCACCGGGACAGGGGACAAACACCGGGGAGCTGTTTTTT. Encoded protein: CASSPPGQGTNTGELFF.

In DNA, the CDR3 is TGTGCCAGCTCACCCTCGCGGAGTGGCACAGATACGCAGTATTTT. Protein sequence: CASSPSRSGTDTQYF. The gene calls are TRBV18 and TRBJ2-3; D gene uncertain. V was trimmed by 3 bases and J by 1 base, leaving 11 bases between them. Germline CDR1 KGHSH, CDR2 LQKENI. The length of the CDR3 is 15 residues.

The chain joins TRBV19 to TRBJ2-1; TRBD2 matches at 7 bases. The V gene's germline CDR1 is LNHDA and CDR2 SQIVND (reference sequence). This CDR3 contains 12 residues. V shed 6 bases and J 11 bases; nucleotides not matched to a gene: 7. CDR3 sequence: CASSLLAGQQFF. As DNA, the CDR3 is TGTGCCAGTAGCCTATTAGCGGGCCAGCAGTTCTTC.

The DNA for the CDR3 is TGTGCCAGCAACCAACCTCGGGGGAGAGATTATGCCGGGGAGCTGTTTTTT. It encodes CASNQPRGRDYAGELFF. The gene calls are TRBV28 and TRBJ2-2, with D maybe TRBD2 (6 bases). Trimming stripped 7 bases from V and 6 bases from J, with 24 bases between. CDR1 MDHEN and CDR2 SYDVKM come from the germline V gene. The CDR3 runs to 17 residues.

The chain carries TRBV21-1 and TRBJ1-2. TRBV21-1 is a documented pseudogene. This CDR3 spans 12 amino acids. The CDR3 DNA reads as TGTGCCAGCAGCAAAAGATGCGATGGCTACACCTTC. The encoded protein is CASSKRCDGYTF.

This chain's CDR3 is CASSLEGRTPRTGYTF. CDR3 nucleotides: TGTGCCAGCAGTTTGGAGGGACGAACCCCCCGGACTGGCTACACCTTC. The chain couples TRBV28 to TRBJ1-2; D is perhaps TRBD1 (5 bases). V gave up 3 bases and J gave up 7 bases, with 21 bases separating them. The length of the CDR3 is 16 residues. In germline, CDR1 is MDHEN, CDR2 SYDVKM.

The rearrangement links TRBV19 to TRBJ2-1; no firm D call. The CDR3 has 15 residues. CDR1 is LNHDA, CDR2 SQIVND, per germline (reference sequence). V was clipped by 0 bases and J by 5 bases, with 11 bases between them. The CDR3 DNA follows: TGTGCCAGTAGTATAGATCGTAAGCTAGACAATGAGCAGTTCTTC. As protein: CASSIDRKLDNEQFF.

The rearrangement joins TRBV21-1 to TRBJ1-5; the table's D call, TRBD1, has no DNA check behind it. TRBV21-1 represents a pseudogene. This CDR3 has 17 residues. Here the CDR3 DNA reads TGTGCCAGCGGGAAAACAGGGGGGACCCGGAACAATCAGCCCCAGCATTTT. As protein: CASGKTGGTRNNQPQHF.

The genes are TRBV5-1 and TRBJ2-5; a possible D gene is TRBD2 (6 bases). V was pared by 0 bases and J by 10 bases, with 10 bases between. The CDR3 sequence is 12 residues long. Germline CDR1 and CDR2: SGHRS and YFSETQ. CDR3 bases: TGCGCCAGCAGCTTGGTTCGGGGGATCCAGTACTTC. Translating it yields CASSLVRGIQYF.

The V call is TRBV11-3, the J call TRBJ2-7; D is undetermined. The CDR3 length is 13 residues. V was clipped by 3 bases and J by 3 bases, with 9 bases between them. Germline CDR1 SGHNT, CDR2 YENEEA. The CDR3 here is CASSFGRDYEQYF. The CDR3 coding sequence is TGTGCCAGCAGCTTTGGTAGGGACTACGAGCAGTACTTC.

Here the CDR3 reads CASKWDTAIGGYTF. The CDR3 region has the DNA TGCGCCAGCAAATGGGACACAGCTATAGGAGGCTACACCTTC. The chain joins TRBV5-1 to TRBJ1-2; maybe TRBD1 (6 bases). This CDR3 comprises 14 residues. Trimming took off 6 bases at V and 8 bases at J, with 20 bases between the two ends. Germline assignment: CDR1 SGHRS and CDR2 YFSETQ.

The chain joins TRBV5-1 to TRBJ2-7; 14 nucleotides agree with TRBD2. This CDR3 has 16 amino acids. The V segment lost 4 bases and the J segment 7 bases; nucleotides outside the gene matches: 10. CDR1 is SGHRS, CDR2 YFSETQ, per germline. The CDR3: CASSRGLAGDKGEQYF. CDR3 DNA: TGCGCCAGCAGCAGGGGACTAGCGGGAGATAAGGGGGAGCAGTACTTC.

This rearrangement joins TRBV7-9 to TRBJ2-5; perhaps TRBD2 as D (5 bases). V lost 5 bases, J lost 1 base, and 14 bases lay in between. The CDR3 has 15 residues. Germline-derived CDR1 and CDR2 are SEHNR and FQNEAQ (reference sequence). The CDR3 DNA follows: TGTGCCAGCAGCCCTAAAACTAGGCTCCAAGAGACCCAGTACTTC. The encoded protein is CASSPKTRLQETQYF.

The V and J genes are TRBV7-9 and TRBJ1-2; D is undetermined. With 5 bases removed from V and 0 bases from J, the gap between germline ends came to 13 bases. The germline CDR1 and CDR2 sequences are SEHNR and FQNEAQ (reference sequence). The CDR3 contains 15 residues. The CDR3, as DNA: TGTGCCAGCAGCATCCCAGATGAAACTAACTATGGCTACACCTTC. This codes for CASSIPDETNYGYTF. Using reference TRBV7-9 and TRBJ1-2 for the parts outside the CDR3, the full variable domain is DTGVSQNPRHKITKRGQNVTFRCDPISEHNRLYWYRQTLGQGPEFLTYFQNEAQLEKSRLLSDRFSAERPKGSFSTLEIQRTEQGDSAMYLCASSIPDETNYGYTFGSGTRLTVV.

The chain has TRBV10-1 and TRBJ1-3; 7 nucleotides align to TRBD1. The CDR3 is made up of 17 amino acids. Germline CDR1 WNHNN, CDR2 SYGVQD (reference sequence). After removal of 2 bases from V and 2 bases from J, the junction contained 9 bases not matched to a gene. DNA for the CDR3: TGCGCCAGCAGTGAGGGGGCACAGGGGCTCACTGGAAACACCATATATTTT. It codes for CASSEGAQGLTGNTIYF.

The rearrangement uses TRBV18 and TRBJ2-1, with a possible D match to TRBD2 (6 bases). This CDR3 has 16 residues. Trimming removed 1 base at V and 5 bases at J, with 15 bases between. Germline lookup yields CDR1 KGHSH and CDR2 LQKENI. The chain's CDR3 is CASSPLGGSGDNEQFF. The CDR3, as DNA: TGTGCCAGCTCACCACTCGGGGGTTCGGGGGACAATGAGCAGTTCTTC.

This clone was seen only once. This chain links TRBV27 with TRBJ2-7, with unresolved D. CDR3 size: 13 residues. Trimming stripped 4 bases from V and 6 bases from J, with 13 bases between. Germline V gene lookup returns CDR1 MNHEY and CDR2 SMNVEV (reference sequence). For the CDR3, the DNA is TGTGCCAGCAGTTCCTGGACCCGAGGCGAGCAGTACTTC. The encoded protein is CASSSWTRGEQYF.

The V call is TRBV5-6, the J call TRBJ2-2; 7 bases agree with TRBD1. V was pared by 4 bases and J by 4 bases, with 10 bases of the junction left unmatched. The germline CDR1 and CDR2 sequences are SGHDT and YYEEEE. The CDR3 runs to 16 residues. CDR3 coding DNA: TGTGCCAGCAGCCTACCGACAGGGTCGGGCACCGGGGAGCTGTTTTTT. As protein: CASSLPTGSGTGELFF. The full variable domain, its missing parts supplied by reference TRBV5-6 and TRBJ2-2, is DAGVTQSPTHLIKTRGQQVTLRCSPKSGHDTVSWYQQALGQGPQFIFQYYEEEERQRGNFPDRFSGHQFPNYSSELNVNALLLGDSALYLCASSLPTGSGTGELFFGEGSRLTVL.